One and the same sample provided the 27 T cell receptor beta chains below, sequenced in a study of blood T cells in healthy people across ages. Through a sample-barcoded 5' primer and a J-beta primer mix, a second PCR was run for roughly 6 to 11 cycles. TCRdb re-derived calls from the 5' RACE reads in MiXCR, one entry per CDR3 protein. The sample holds hundreds of thousands of distinct CDR3 sequences, 52% seen once. The specimen sequenced was blood. The receptor set was obtained from a woman older than 75 in good health.

The chain links TRBV20-1 to TRBJ2-3; D ambiguous. Trimming removed 5 bases at V and 0 bases at J, with 9 bases between. Germline V lookup: CDR1 DFQATT, CDR2 SNEGSKA (reference sequence). The CDR3 has 13 residues. As DNA, the CDR3 is TGCAGTGCTCAGTGGCCAAGCACAGATACGCAGTATTTT. As protein: CSAQWPSTDTQYF.

The chain uses TRBV2 and TRBJ1-4; D ambiguous. CDR3 length: 14 residues. V lost 7 bases and J 0 bases, leaving 9 bases between the germline ends. Germline V lookup: CDR1 SNHLY, CDR2 FYNNEI. CDR3 sequence (DNA): TGTGCCAGCATTGGGATCTCAACTAATGAAAAACTGTTTTTT. Amino acids: CASIGISTNEKLFF.

V and J are TRBV5-1 and TRBJ1-1; D is perhaps TRBD1 (5 bases). CDR1 is SGHRS and CDR2 is YFSETQ in the germline V gene. The V end was cut by 0 bases, the J end by 1 base, with 10 bases between. There are 15 residues in the CDR3. CDR3 sequence reads: CASSLDLRENTEAFF. CDR3 sequence (DNA): TGCGCCAGCAGCTTGGACCTCAGGGAGAACACTGAAGCTTTCTTT.

J is TRBJ2-1 and V is TRBV20-1, with a weak D call TRBD2 (5 bases). CDR3 length: 14 amino acids. Germline-derived CDR1 and CDR2 are DFQATT and SNEGSKA (reference sequence). V was trimmed by 0 bases and J by 8 bases, leaving 14 bases between them. CDR3 sequence reads: CSARDDGVGYEQFF. The CDR3, as DNA: TGCAGTGCTAGAGATGACGGGGTTGGTTATGAGCAGTTCTTC.

This clonotype has a count of ten or more. This chain joins TRBV12-3 or TRBV12-4 and TRBJ2-1, with D possibly matching TRBD1 (5 bases). Trimming took off 4 bases at V and 3 bases at J, with 13 bases between the two ends. The CDR3 has 15 amino acids. For the CDR3, the DNA is TGTGCCAGCAGTTGGGGCGGAATGGGCTACAATGAGCAGTTCTTC. Its protein product is CASSWGGMGYNEQFF.

This rearrangement joins TRBV18 to TRBJ2-2, with D possibly TRBD2 on 6 matching bases. The CDR3 runs to 16 residues. CDR1 and CDR2 (germline): KGHSH, LQKENI. Between the trimmed V and J ends, which lost 3 bases and 3 bases, there was a span of 14 bases. CDR3: CASSPSGGYDTGELFF. The DNA for the CDR3 is TGTGCCAGCTCACCGTCCGGGGGATATGACACCGGGGAGCTGTTTTTT. The entire variable domain, with the rest obtained from reference TRBV18 and TRBJ2-2, is as follows: NAGVMQNPRHLVRRRGQEARLRCSPMKGHSHVYWYRQLPEEGLKFMVYLQKENIIDESGMPKERFSAEFPKEGPSILRIQQVVRGDSAAYFCASSPSGGYDTGELFFGEGSRLTVL.

A word on this clonotype: Mismatch with germline at one junction end may stem from a read error. The chain has TRBV9 and TRBJ2-2; maybe TRBD1 (5 bases). The germline V gene encodes CDR1 SGDLS and CDR2 YYNGEE. CDR3 length equals 17 residues. CDR3 in DNA: TGTGCCAGCAGCGTAGAGTTAATTGGGGCTAACACCGAGGAGCTGTTTTTT. It is translated as CASSVELIGANTEELFF.

This clonotype was counted between two and nine times. This sequence joins TRBV20-1 and TRBJ2-2; D gene ambiguous. The CDR3 runs to 15 residues. CDR1 is DFQATT and CDR2 is SNEGSKA in the germline V gene (reference sequence). V dropped 3 bases and J dropped 4 bases, with 15 bases sitting between them. The DNA of the CDR3 is TGCAGTGCTAGTTCCCCCCACGGGCGCACCGGGGAGCTGTTTTTT. Translated: CSASSPHGRTGELFF.

The rearrangement joins TRBV21-1 to TRBJ1-2; TRBD1 was called by the table and not checked on the DNA. TRBV21-1 is classified as a pseudogene. The CDR3 spans 16 residues. CDR3 region: CASSKEPGQLFYGYTF. For the CDR3, the DNA is TGTGCCAGCAGCAAAGAACCGGGACAGCTCTTCTATGGCTACACCTTC.

In this sample, this clonotype turned up many times. V gene TRBV2 combines with J gene TRBJ2-5; 7 positions match TRBD2. The CDR3 consists of 14 residues. Trimming took 7 bases from V and 0 from J; bases not matched to a gene: 5. Germline CDR1 reads SNHLY; CDR2 reads FYNNEI. CDR3 sequence (DNA): TGTGCCAGCAAAAGGGACTACAACCAAGAGACCCAGTACTTC. Translation gives CASKRDYNQETQYF.

This clonotype was recorded once. Being one base from a much bigger clone, this may be a read error. The gene calls are TRBV5-6 and TRBJ1-2, with a tentative D call TRBD1 (5 bases). The CDR3 contains 14 residues. Germline V gives CDR1 SGHDT, CDR2 YYEEEE. The V and J ends lost 4 bases and 4 bases respectively, with 14 bases between them. Here the CDR3 reads CASSPRGRSYGYTF. CDR3 coding DNA: TGTGCCAGCAGCCCGCGGGGGAGGAGCTATGGCTACACCTTC.

Turning to this clonotype: A junction end diverges from the germline sequence, so it may reflect a read error. The V and J genes are TRBV10-3 and TRBJ2-7, with D uncertain. The CDR3 contains 11 residues. Per germline, CDR1 ENHRY and CDR2 SYGVKD. CDR3 loop: CASSDPREQYF. In nucleotides, the CDR3 is TGTGCCAGCAGTGACCCGCGGGAGCAGTACTTC.

The J gene is TRBJ2-7, the V gene TRBV5-1, with 7 bases aligning to TRBD1. Germline V gene lookup returns CDR1 SGHRS and CDR2 YFSETQ. V gave up 0 bases and J gave up 1 base; unmatched junction bases: 4. This CDR3 contains 15 residues. CDR3 amino acids: CASSLGDRESYEQYF. In DNA form, the CDR3 reads TGCGCCAGCAGCTTGGGCGACAGGGAGTCCTACGAGCAGTACTTC.

This rearrangement joins TRBV3-1 to TRBJ2-1; 7 bases are a match to TRBD1. The CDR3 is made up of 14 amino acids. Per the germline V gene, CDR1 is LGHDT and CDR2 is YNNKEL (reference sequence). The V and J ends lost 1 base and 6 bases, in that order; junction bases with no gene match: 3. This CDR3 reads CASSQVWTGNEQFF. DNA for the CDR3: TGTGCCAGCAGCCAAGTTTGGACAGGCAATGAGCAGTTCTTC.

This chain links TRBV10-3 with TRBJ2-1; 8 bases are shared with TRBD2. The CDR3 is 14 amino acids. The trim removed 4 bases at V and 9 bases at J, leaving 8 bases unmatched. Germline values: CDR1 ENHRY, CDR2 SYGVKD. Here the CDR3 reads CAISGRTSLAEQFF. The CDR3 region has the DNA TGTGCCATCAGTGGTAGGACTAGCCTCGCTGAGCAGTTCTTC.

This clonotype came up once. V usage is TRBV2 and J usage is TRBJ2-1; a weak D match, TRBD1 (6 bases). The ends were cut back, 5 bases at V and 3 bases at J, with 17 bases in the middle. The CDR3 extends over 16 amino acids. The V gene's germline CDR1 is SNHLY and CDR2 FYNNEI. The CDR3 spells CASSRGRTVRYNEQFF. As DNA, the CDR3 is TGTGCCAGCAGTCGGGGAAGGACAGTTCGCTACAATGAGCAGTTCTTC.

Of note for this clonotype: Relative to the germline gene, one junction end is altered; a read error may explain this. The gene calls are TRBV5-1 and TRBJ2-3; no reliable D call. The CDR3 is 12 amino acids. The germline V gene has CDR1 SGHRS and CDR2 YFSETQ. The CDR3 here is CTSSLVADTQYF. The CDR3 DNA sequence: TGCACCAGCTCCTTGGTGGCAGATACGCAGTATTTT.

V gene TRBV6-2 or TRBV6-3 combines with J gene TRBJ2-3, with D possibly called TRBD1 or TRBD2 (5 bases each). Trimming left V 4 bases short and J 6 bases short, with 26 bases between. The germline V gene encodes CDR1 MNHEY and CDR2 SVGEGT. The CDR3 extends over 18 amino acids. CDR3 residues: CASSSRISGPRRHDTQYF. CDR3 DNA sequence: TGTGCCAGCAGTTCGCGGATTTCGGGACCCCGCAGGCACGATACGCAGTATTTT.

In this sample, this clonotype turned up many times. V usage is TRBV21-1 and J usage is TRBJ2-7; the table calls TRBD2, which could not be checked here. TRBV21-1 is listed as a pseudogene. This CDR3 comprises 11 residues. The DNA of the CDR3 is TGTGCCAGCAGCAAGACTAGAGAGCAGTACTTC. As protein: CASSKTREQYF.

A note on this clonotype: This may be a read error, as it is one base from a much larger clone. The V gene is TRBV30, the J gene TRBJ2-3; D might be TRBD1 or TRBD2, each matching 5 bases. This CDR3 region has 11 residues. CDR1 GTSNPN and CDR2 SVGIG come from the germline V gene (reference sequence). CDR3 loop: CAWRQGDAQYF. As DNA, the CDR3 is TGTGCCTGGAGGCAGGGAGATGCGCAGTATTTT.

This clonotype was detected a few times. The V and J genes are TRBV14 and TRBJ2-3, with TRBD2 identical over 11 bases. The junction had 5 bases not matched to a gene; V was cut back by 1 base and J by 8 bases. Germline V lookup: CDR1 SGHDN, CDR2 FVKESK. This CDR3 is 15 amino acids long. The CDR3 protein is CASSQASGGPSTQYF. In DNA, the CDR3 is TGTGCCAGCAGCCAAGCTAGCGGGGGGCCCAGTACGCAGTATTTT. Complete variable domain (other parts from reference TRBV14 and TRBJ2-3): EAGVTQFPSHSVIEKGQTVTLRCDPISGHDNLYWYRRVMGKEIKFLLHFVKESKQDESGMPNNRFLAERTGGTYSTLKVQPAELEDSGVYFCASSQASGGPSTQYFGPGTRLTVL.

This clonotype was recorded a few times. The J gene is TRBJ2-3, the V gene TRBV20-1; D possibly corresponds to TRBD1 (6 bases). The length of the CDR3 is 15 residues. CDR1 and CDR2 from the germline V gene are DFQATT and SNEGSKA (reference sequence). V lost 7 bases, J lost 6 bases, and 23 bases lay in between. CDR3 nucleotide sequence: TGCAGTGTGCCCCCGCCCCAGGGGTTTGAGGATACGCAGTATTTT. Residues: CSVPPPQGFEDTQYF.

About this clonotype itself: A much larger clonotype is one base distant, so this may be a read error. The chain recombines TRBV4-1 with TRBJ2-3; D not resolved. CDR3 length: 13 amino acids. Germline values: CDR1 MGHRA, CDR2 YSYEKL. The CDR3 sequence is CASSQTRTDAQYF. The CDR3, as DNA: TGCGCCAGCAGCCAGACCCGCACAGATGCGCAGTATTTT.

At least ten counts were recorded for this clonotype. The chain uses TRBV6-6 and TRBJ2-2; D unresolved. Trimming shortened V by 7 bases and J by 6 bases, and 15 bases separated the two germline ends. The CDR3 has 14 amino acids. Per germline, CDR1 MNHNY and CDR2 SVGAGI (reference sequence). CDR3 protein: CASTSGGRPGELFF. The CDR3 region has the DNA TGTGCCAGCACCTCGGGTGGCAGACCCGGGGAGCTGTTTTTT.

V and J are TRBV7-9 and TRBJ1-1; 7 nucleotides line up with TRBD1. CDR1 SEHNR and CDR2 FQNEAQ come from the germline V gene (reference sequence). After removal of 5 bases from V and 4 bases from J, the junction contained 10 bases not matched to a gene. The CDR3 covers 15 residues. The CDR3: CASSPQGTVSTEAFF. CDR3 coding DNA: TGTGCCAGCAGCCCCCAAGGGACAGTGAGCACTGAAGCTTTCTTT. Together with reference TRBV7-9 and TRBJ1-1, the CDR3 gives the full variable domain: DTGVSQNPRHKITKRGQNVTFRCDPISEHNRLYWYRQTLGQGPEFLTYFQNEAQLEKSRLLSDRFSAERPKGSFSTLEIQRTEQGDSAMYLCASSPQGTVSTEAFFGQGTRLTVV.

This clonotype has just one count. The V gene is TRBV3-1, the J gene TRBJ2-1; tentative D call: TRBD2 (6 bases). From germline, CDR1 is LGHDT and CDR2 YNNKEL (reference sequence). The length of the CDR3 is 13 residues. With 0 bases removed from V and 10 bases from J, the gap between germline ends came to 10 bases. The CDR3 here is CASSQEGLAEQFF. The CDR3 nucleotides are TGTGCCAGCAGCCAAGAGGGGCTAGCGGAGCAGTTCTTC.

Of note for this clonotype: A much larger clone sits a single nucleotide away, making a read error possible. The chain is built from TRBV20-1 and TRBJ2-3; 7 bases fit TRBD2. The germline V gene has CDR1 DFQATT and CDR2 SNEGSKA (reference sequence). V dropped 6 bases and J dropped 0; count of bases not matched to a gene: 15. The CDR3 consists of 17 residues. The CDR3 here is CSAGTVTRGKSTDTQYF. The CDR3 DNA reads as TGCAGTGCCGGGACTGTGACGCGGGGGAAAAGCACAGATACGCAGTATTTT.